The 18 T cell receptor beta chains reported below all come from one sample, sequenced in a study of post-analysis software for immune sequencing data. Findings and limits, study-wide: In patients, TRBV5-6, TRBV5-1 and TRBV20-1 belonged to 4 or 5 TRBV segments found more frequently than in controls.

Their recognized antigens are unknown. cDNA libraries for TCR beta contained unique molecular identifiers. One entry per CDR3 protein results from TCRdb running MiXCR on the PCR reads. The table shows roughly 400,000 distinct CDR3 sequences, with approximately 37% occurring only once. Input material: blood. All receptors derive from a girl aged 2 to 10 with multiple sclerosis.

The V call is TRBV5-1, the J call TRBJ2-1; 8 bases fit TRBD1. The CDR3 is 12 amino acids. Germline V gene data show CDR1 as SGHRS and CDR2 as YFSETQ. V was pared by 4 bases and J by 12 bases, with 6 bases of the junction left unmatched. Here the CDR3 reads CASSPDRVGQFF. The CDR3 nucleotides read TGCGCCAGCAGCCCGGACAGGGTAGGGCAGTTCTTC.

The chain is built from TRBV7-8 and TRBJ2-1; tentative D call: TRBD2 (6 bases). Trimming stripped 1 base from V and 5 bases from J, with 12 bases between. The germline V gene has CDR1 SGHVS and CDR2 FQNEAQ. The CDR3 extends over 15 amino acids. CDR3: CASSLEETRNNEQFF. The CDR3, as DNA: TGTGCCAGCAGCTTAGAGGAGACTAGGAACAATGAGCAGTTCTTC.

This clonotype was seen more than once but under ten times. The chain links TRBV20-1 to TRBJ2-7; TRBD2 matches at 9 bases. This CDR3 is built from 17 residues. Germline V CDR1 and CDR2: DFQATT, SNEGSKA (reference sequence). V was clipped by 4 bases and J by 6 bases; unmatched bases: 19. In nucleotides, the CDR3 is TGCAGTGCTAAATCCGGGACTAGCCCCAGAGGAGCTTCCGAGCAGTACTTC. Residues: CSAKSGTSPRGASEQYF.

CDR3 region: CASSSGTPVGYTF. DNA of the CDR3: TGTGCCAGCAGCTCCGGGACACCGGTCGGCTACACCTTC. The chain recombines TRBV12-3 or TRBV12-4 with TRBJ1-2; D is perhaps TRBD1 (6 bases). The CDR3 is 13 residues long. Trimming stripped 6 bases from V and 8 bases from J, with 16 bases between.

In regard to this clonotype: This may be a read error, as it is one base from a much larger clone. CDR3 loop: CSAYDKDYKQYF. CDR3 DNA sequence: TGCAGCGCTTACGACAAGGACTACAAGCAGTACTTC. This chain uses TRBV29-1 with TRBJ2-4; maybe TRBD2 (6 bases). The CDR3 runs to 12 residues. The ends were cut back, 7 bases at V and 13 bases at J, with 20 bases in the middle. The germline gives CDR1 SQVTM, CDR2 ANQGSEA.

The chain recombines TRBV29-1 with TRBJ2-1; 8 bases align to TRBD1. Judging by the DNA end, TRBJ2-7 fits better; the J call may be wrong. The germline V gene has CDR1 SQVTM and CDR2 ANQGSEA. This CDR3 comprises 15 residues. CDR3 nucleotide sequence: TGCAGCGTTGACTCGACAGGGGAAAGCTACAATGAGCAGTACTTC. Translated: CSVDSTGESYNEQYF.

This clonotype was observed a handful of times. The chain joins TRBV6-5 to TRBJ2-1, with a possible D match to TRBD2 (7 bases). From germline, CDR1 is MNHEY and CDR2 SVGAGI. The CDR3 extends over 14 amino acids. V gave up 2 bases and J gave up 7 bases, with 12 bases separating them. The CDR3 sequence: CASSYRGARNEQFF. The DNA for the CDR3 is TGTGCCAGCAGTTACCGGGGGGCGAGAAATGAGCAGTTCTTC.

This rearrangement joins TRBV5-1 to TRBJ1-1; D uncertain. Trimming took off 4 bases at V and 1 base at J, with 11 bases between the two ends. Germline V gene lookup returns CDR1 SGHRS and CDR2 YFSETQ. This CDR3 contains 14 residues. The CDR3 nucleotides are TGCGCCAGCAGCGCTTCGATTACGAACACTGAAGCTTTCTTT. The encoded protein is CASSASITNTEAFF.

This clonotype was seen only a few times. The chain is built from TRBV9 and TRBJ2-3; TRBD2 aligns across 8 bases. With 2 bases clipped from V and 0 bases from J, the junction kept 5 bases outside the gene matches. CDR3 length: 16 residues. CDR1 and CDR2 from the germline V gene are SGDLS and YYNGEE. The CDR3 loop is CASSVLLAGSTDTQYF. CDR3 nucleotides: TGTGCCAGCAGCGTCCTATTAGCGGGGAGCACAGATACGCAGTATTTT.

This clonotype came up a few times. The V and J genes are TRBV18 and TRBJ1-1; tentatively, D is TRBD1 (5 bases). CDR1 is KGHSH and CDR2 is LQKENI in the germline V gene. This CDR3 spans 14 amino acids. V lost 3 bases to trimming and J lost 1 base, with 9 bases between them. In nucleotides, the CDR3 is TGTGCCAGCTCACCGGGACGGACGAACACTGAAGCTTTCTTT. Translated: CASSPGRTNTEAFF.

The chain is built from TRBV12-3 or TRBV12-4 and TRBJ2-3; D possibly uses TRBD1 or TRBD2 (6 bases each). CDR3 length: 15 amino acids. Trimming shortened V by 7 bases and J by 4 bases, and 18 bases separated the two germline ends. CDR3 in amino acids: CASKLQGSSADTQYF. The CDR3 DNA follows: TGTGCCAGCAAGTTACAGGGATCTAGCGCAGATACGCAGTATTTT.

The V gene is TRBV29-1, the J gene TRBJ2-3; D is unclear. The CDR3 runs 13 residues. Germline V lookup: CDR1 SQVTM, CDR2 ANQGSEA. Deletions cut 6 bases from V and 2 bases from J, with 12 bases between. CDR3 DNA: TGCAGCGTCGAACGAAAAAACACAGATACGCAGTATTTT. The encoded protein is CSVERKNTDTQYF.

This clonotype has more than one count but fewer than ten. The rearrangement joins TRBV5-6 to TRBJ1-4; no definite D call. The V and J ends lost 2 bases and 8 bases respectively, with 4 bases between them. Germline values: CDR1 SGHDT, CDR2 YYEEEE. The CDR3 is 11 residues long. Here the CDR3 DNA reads TGTGCCAGCAGCTTACGCGAAAAACTGTTTTTT. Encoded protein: CASSLREKLFF.

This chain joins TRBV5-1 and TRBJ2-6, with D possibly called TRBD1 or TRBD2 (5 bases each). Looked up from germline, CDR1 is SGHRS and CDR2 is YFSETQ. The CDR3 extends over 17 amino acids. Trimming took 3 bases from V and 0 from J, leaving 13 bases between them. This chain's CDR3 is CASSSGAESSGANVLTF. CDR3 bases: TGCGCCAGCAGCTCCGGGGCGGAGAGCTCTGGGGCCAACGTCCTGACTTTC.

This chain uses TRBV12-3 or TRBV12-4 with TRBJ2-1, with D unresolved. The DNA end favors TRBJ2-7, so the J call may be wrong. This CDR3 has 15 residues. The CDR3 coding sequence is TGTGCCAGCAGTTTAGGGCTATTCTCCTACAATGAGCAGTACTTC. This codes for CASSLGLFSYNEQYF.

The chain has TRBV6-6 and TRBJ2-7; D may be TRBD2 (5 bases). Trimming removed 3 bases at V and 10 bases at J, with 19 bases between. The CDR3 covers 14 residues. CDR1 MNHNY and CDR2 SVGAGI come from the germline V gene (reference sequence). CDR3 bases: TGTGCCAGCAGTTATGGGCTAGAACGGGGTCCCCAGTACTTC. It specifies CASSYGLERGPQYF.

The CDR3 protein is CASSLPGGSGNEQFF. For the CDR3, the DNA is TGCGCCAGCAGCCTCCCAGGGGGGAGCGGTAATGAGCAGTTCTTC. J is TRBJ2-1 and V is TRBV5-1, with a weak D call TRBD1 (7 bases). This CDR3 is built from 15 residues. Germline CDR1 reads SGHRS; CDR2 reads YFSETQ. V shed 4 bases and J shed 7 bases, with 18 bases lying between them. The variable domain in full, completed from reference TRBV5-1 and TRBJ2-1, reads KAGVTQTPRYLIKTRGQQVTLSCSPISGHRSVSWYQQTPGQGLQFLFEYFSETQRNKGNFPGRFSGRQFSNSRSEMNVSTLELGDSALYLCASSLPGGSGNEQFFGPGTRLTVL.

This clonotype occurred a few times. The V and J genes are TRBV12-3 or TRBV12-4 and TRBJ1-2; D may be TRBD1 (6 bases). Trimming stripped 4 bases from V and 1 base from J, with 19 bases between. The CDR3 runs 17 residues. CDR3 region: CASSSAVTGSLNYGYTF. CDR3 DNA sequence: TGTGCCAGCAGTTCCGCTGTGACAGGTAGTCTTAACTATGGCTACACCTTC.